A single sample is the source of the 4 T cell receptor beta chains below, sequenced in a study of T cell repertoires in cytomegalovirus infection. TCRdb analysed the reads with MiXCR anew, one entry per CDR3 protein. The sample contains roughly 760,000 distinct CDR3 sequences, under 40% of which appear only once. Sequenced: PBMCs. The receptors come from a human donor in good health (CMV status not recorded). Some clones in this sample may be carry-over from other donors' samples.

This clonotype was observed a few times. The CDR3 DNA reads TGTGCCAGCCAGGCGCTGGGGAATCAGCCCCAGCATTTT. Translation gives CASQALGNQPQHF. The chain joins TRBV7-3 to TRBJ1-5; unclear D gene. Germline-derived CDR1 and CDR2 are SGHTA and FQGTGA. The germline V and J ends were trimmed by 8 bases and 4 bases, with 12 bases remaining between them. CDR3 length: 13 amino acids.

Only a few counts were recorded for this clonotype. V is TRBV28 and J is TRBJ1-4, with D hard to call. Trimming took 6 bases from V and 4 from J, leaving 15 bases between them. Germline lookup yields CDR1 MDHEN and CDR2 SYDVKM. The CDR3 totals 15 residues. The DNA of the CDR3 is TGTGCCAGCAGCACGATGGATGCTGGTAATGAAAAACTGTTTTTT. Amino acids: CASSTMDAGNEKLFF.

This clonotype was counted between two and nine times. The V call is TRBV12-3 or TRBV12-4, the J call TRBJ2-3; D might be TRBD2 (5 bases). V lost 3 bases, J lost 6 bases, and 19 bases lay in between. This CDR3 spans 16 amino acids. CDR3 sequence (DNA): TGTGCCAGCAGTTTGGACCCAGGACTTTTATCGGATACGCAGTATTTT. Translation: CASSLDPGLLSDTQYF.

The chain uses TRBV28 and TRBJ2-3; 8 bases match TRBD2. The CDR3 contains 17 residues. V lost 5 bases and J lost 2; bases outside the gene matches: 12. Germline lookup yields CDR1 MDHEN and CDR2 SYDVKM. CDR3: CASSPTVWRGDTDTQYF. The CDR3 DNA sequence: TGTGCCAGCAGTCCTACGGTCTGGCGGGGGGACACAGATACGCAGTATTTT.